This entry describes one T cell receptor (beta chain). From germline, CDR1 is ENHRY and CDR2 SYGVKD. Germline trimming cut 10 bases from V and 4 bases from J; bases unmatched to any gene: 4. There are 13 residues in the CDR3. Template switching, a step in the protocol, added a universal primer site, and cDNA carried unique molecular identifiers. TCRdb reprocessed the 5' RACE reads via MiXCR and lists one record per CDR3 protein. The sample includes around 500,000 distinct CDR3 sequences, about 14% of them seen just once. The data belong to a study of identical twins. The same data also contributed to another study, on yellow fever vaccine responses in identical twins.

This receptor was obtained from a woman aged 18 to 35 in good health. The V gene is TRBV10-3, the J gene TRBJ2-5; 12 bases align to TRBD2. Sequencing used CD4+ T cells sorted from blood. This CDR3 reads CATSGGARETQYF. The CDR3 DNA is TGTGCCACTAGCGGGGGGGCCAGAGAGACCCAGTACTTC.